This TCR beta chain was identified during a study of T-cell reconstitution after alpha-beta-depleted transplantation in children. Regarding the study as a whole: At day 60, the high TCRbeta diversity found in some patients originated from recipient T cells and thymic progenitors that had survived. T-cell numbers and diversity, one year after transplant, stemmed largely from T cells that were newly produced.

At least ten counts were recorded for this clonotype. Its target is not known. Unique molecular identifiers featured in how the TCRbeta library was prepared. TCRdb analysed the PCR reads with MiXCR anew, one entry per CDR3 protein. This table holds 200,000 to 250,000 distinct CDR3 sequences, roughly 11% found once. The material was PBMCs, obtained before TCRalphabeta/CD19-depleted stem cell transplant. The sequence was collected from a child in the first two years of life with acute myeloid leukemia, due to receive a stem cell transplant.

CDR3 sequence (DNA): TGTGCCAGCAGCACGGGACTAGCGGGAGACGAGCAGTACTTC. Translating gives CASSTGLAGDEQYF. The chain joins TRBV7-2 to TRBJ2-7; 14 bases are a match to TRBD2. From germline, CDR1 is SGHTA and CDR2 FQGNSA. V lost 5 bases and J lost 5; bases outside the gene matches: 2. CDR3 length: 14 amino acids. The complete variable domain, with remaining parts taken from reference TRBV7-2 and TRBJ2-7, reads GAGVSQSPSNKVTEKGKDVELRCDPISGHTALYWYRQSLGQGLEFLIYFQGNSAPDKSGLPSDRFSAERTGGSVSTLTIQRTQQEDSAVYLCASSTGLAGDEQYFGPGTRLTVT.